Listed here are 13 T cell receptor beta chains from one sample, sequenced in a study of OX40 agonist ivuxolimab in advanced cancers. Data came from immunoSEQ multiplex PCR; TCRdb stores just in-frame clones and leaves some out. This sample has around 18,000 clones, with over 55% found just once. This sample comprised CD4+ or CD8+ T cells sorted from blood, obtained in a trial of the OX40 agonist ivuxolimab. The receptors were gathered from an adult with an advanced solid tumor such as melanoma, head and neck, liver or kidney cancer.

V is TRBV6-1 and J is TRBJ2-1, with D possibly being TRBD2 (5 bases). The V and J ends lost 7 bases and 0 bases respectively, with 7 bases between them. The CDR3 sequence is 13 residues long. CDR1 is MNHNS, CDR2 SASEGT, per germline. CDR3 amino acids: CASIGSSYNEQFF. Here the CDR3 DNA reads TGTGCCAGCATTGGGAGCTCCTACAATGAGCAGTTCTTC.

The chain joins TRBV11-2 to TRBJ2-1, with a weak D call TRBD1 (5 bases). V was clipped by 4 bases and J by 0 bases, with 16 bases between them. Germline CDR1 SGHAT, CDR2 FQNNGV. CDR3 length: 17 amino acids. CDR3 sequence: CASSSPHQGGSYNEQFF. The CDR3 bases are TGTGCCAGCAGCTCCCCGCACCAGGGCGGCTCCTACAATGAGCAGTTCTTC.

V and J are TRBV15 and TRBJ2-1, with 7 bases matching TRBD1. The V segment lost 6 bases and the J segment 6 bases; nucleotides outside the gene matches: 2. This CDR3 spans 12 amino acids. Germline CDR1 LNHNV, CDR2 YYDKDF (reference sequence). The DNA for the CDR3 is TGTGCCACCAGACAGGGGCTCAATGAGCAGTTCTTC. Residues: CATRQGLNEQFF. Variable domain in full (rest from reference TRBV15 and TRBJ2-1): DAMVIQNPRYQVTQFGKPVTLSCSQTLNHNVMYWYQQKSSQAPKLLFHYYDKDFNNEADTPDNFQSRRPNTSFCFLDIRSPGLGDTAMYLCATRQGLNEQFFGPGTRLTVL.

The V and J genes are TRBV28 and TRBJ1-4; D may be TRBD1 (6 bases). The CDR3 contains 17 residues. V dropped 1 base and J dropped 6 bases, with 18 bases sitting between them. Germline CDR1 reads MDHEN; CDR2 reads SYDVKM. The CDR3 loop is CASSLSVFGQFDEKLFF. CDR3 nucleotides: TGTGCCAGCAGTTTATCGGTTTTCGGACAGTTCGATGAAAAACTGTTTTTT.

This clone has just a few counts. As DNA, the CDR3 is TGCGCCAGCAGCTTCGACAGGGGGCATGCGTACGAGCAGTACTTC. Encoded protein: CASSFDRGHAYEQYF. V and J are TRBV5-1 and TRBJ2-7, with 10 bases fitting TRBD1. Germline values: CDR1 SGHRS, CDR2 YFSETQ. The CDR3 contains 15 residues. Trimming at V came to 2 bases and at J to 4 bases, leaving 6 bases not matched to a gene.

The rearrangement links TRBV2 to TRBJ1-2, with 7 bases that match TRBD1. This CDR3 has 13 residues. Losses at the gene ends were 6 bases for V and 6 bases for J; bases not matched to a gene: 7. Germline V gives CDR1 SNHLY, CDR2 FYNNEI. The CDR3: CASSTDRVDGYTF. The CDR3, as DNA: TGTGCCAGCAGCACCGACAGGGTTGATGGCTACACCTTC.

The chain has TRBV25-1 and TRBJ2-1, with 13 bases identical to TRBD2. V was pared by 4 bases and J by 4 bases, with 7 bases of the junction left unmatched. CDR1 MGHDK and CDR2 SYGVNS come from the germline V gene. The CDR3 spans 17 residues. The CDR3 DNA is TGTGCCAGCAGTGGGTCAACTAGCGGGGGGGAGTACAATGAGCAGTTCTTC. It encodes CASSGSTSGGEYNEQFF.

There are a few counts of this clone. The chain joins TRBV28 to TRBJ1-1; D uncertain. The V gene lost 6 bases and the J gene lost 1 base, with 12 bases spanning the gap. Germline CDR1 reads MDHEN; CDR2 reads SYDVKM. CDR3 length: 14 amino acids. In DNA, the CDR3 is TGTGCCAGCAGGGACCTTCCGCAGAACACTGAAGCTTTCTTT. Its protein is CASRDLPQNTEAFF.

The chain recombines TRBV11-2 with TRBJ1-2; possible D gene TRBD1, 6 bases. The CDR3 is 15 amino acids. V lost 0 bases to trimming and J lost 8 bases, with 16 bases between them. The germline CDR1 and CDR2 sequences are SGHAT and FQNNGV. Here the CDR3 reads CASSLDRGGARGYTF. CDR3 sequence (DNA): TGTGCCAGCAGCTTAGACCGCGGGGGGGCGCGGGGCTACACCTTC. The full variable domain, its missing parts supplied by reference TRBV11-2 and TRBJ1-2, is EAGVAQSPRYKIIEKRQSVAFWCNPISGHATLYWYQQILGQGPKLLIQFQNNGVVDDSQLPKDRFSAERLKGVDSTLKIQPAKLEDSAVYLCASSLDRGGARGYTFGSGTRLTVV.

The chain combines TRBV7-3 with TRBJ1-2; D unclear. Deletions cut 2 bases from V and 5 bases from J, with 15 bases between. Germline V lookup: CDR1 SGHTA, CDR2 FQGTGA. The CDR3 runs 15 residues. CDR3 nucleotides: TGTGCCAGCAGCTTAGAGCGTTATGTTACGTATGGCTACACCTTC. Protein product: CASSLERYVTYGYTF.

The CDR3 DNA is TGTGCCAGCAGCCACGAGGCCGGGGTCTACGAGCAGTACTTC. This codes for CASSHEAGVYEQYF. The chain links TRBV11-3 to TRBJ2-7, with TRBD2 as a possible D gene (5 bases). The CDR3 runs 14 residues. The germline V gene has CDR1 SGHNT and CDR2 YENEEA. Deletions cut 5 bases from V and 3 bases from J, with 14 bases between.

The J gene is TRBJ2-7, the V gene TRBV30; D gene unclear. Germline CDR1 reads GTSNPN; CDR2 reads SVGIG (reference sequence). Trimming shortened V by 0 bases and J by 1 base, and 4 bases separated the two germline ends. The CDR3 is made up of 12 amino acids. CDR3 residues: CAWSVRSYEQYF. In DNA, the CDR3 is TGTGCCTGGAGTGTACGGTCCTACGAGCAGTACTTC.

The chain carries TRBV7-3 and TRBJ2-1, with unresolved D. Trimming stripped 8 bases from V and 9 bases from J, with 17 bases between. CDR1 is SGHTA and CDR2 is FQGTGA in the germline V gene. CDR3 length: 13 residues. In DNA form, the CDR3 reads TGTGCCAGCGCCAACACCGGGCGGAGTGAGCAGTTCTTC. Translated, it gives CASANTGRSEQFF.